This T cell receptor beta chain stems from a study of T cell responses to AZD1222 COVID-19 vaccine. This clone was detected once. Germline V gene data show CDR1 as MNHNY and CDR2 as SVGAGI (reference sequence). Trimming took 4 bases from V and 12 from J, leaving 12 bases between them. This CDR3 comprises 11 residues. Sequenced by immunoSEQ multiplex PCR; TCRdb stores in-frame clones only, minus some. Among 40,000 to 55,000 clones, less than 95% were seen once, and the ten largest hold roughly 35%. The sample here was peripheral blood, taken 28 days after the second AZD1222 dose. The chain combines TRBV6-6 with TRBJ1-2; the D is unclear. The receptor comes from an adult who received the AZD1222 COVID-19 vaccine. This chain's CDR3 is CASSSGGVDTF. DNA for the CDR3: TGTGCCAGCAGTTCCGGTGGTGTGGACACCTTC.